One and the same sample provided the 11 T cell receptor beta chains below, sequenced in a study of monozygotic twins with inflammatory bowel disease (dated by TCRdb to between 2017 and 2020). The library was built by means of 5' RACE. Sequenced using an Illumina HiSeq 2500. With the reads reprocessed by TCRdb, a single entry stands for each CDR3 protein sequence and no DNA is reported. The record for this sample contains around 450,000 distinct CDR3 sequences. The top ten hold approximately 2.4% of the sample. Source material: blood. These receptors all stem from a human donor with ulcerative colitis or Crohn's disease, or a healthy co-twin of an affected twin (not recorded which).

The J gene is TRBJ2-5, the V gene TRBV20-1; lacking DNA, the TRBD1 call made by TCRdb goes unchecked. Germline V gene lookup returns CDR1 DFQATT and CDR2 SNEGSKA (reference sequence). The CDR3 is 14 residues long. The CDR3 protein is CSARDLQGWETQYF.

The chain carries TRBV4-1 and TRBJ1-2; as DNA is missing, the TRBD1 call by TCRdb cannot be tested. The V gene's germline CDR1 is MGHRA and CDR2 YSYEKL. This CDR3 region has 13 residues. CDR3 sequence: CASSFDRGYGYTF.

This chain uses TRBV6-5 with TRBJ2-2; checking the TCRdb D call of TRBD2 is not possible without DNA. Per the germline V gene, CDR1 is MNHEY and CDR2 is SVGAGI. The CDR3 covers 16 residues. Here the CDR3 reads CASSYDETRSTGELFF.

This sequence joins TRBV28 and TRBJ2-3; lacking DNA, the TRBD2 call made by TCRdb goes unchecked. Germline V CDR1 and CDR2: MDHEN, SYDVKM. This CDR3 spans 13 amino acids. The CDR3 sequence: CASSPSGPYIAYF. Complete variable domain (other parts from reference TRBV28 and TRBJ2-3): DVKVTQSSRYLVKRTGEKVFLECVQDMDHENMFWYRQDPGLGLRLIYFSYDVKMKEKGDIPEGYSVSREKKERFSLILESASTNQTSMYLCASSPSGPYIAYFGPGTRLTVL.

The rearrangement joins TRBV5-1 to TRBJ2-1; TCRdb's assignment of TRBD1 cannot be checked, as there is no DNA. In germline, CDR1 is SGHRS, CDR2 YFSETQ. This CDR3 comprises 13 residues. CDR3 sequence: CASSFQGNDEQFF. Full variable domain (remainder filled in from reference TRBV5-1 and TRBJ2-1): KAGVTQTPRYLIKTRGQQVTLSCSPISGHRSVSWYQQTPGQGLQFLFEYFSETQRNKGNFPGRFSGRQFSNSRSEMNVSTLELGDSALYLCASSFQGNDEQFFGPGTRLTVL.

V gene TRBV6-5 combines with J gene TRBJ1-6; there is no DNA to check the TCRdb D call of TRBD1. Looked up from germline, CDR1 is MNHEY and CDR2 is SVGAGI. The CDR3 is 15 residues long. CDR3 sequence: CASSYNQGGNSPLHF.

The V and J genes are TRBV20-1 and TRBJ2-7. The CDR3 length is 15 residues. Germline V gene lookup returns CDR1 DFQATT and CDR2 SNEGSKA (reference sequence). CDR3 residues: CSARRVEGTPYEQYF.

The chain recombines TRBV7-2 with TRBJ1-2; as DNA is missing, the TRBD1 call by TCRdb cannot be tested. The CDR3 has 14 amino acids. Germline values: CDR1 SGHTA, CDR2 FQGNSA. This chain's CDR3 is CASSLSGGSYGYTF.

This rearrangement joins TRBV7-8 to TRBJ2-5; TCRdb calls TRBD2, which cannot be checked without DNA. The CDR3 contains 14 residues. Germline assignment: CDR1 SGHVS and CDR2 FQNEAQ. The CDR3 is CASSTLAGQETQYF. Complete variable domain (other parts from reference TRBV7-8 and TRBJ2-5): GAGVSQSPRYKVAKRGQDVALRCDPISGHVSLFWYQQALGQGPEFLTYFQNEAQLDKSGLPSDRFFAERPEGSVSTLKIQRTQQEDSAVYLCASSTLAGQETQYFGPGTRLLVL.

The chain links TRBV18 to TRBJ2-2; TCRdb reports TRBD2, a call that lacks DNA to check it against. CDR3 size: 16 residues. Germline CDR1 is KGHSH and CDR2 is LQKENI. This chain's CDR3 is CASSSRLAGGFGELFF.

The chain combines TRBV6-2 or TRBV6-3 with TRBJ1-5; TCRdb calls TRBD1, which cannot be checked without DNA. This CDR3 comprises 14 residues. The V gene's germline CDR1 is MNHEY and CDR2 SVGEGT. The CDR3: CASSPFTGSQPQHF.